This is a list of T cell receptor beta chains from one sample in a study of T cell responses to AZD1222 COVID-19 vaccine. Using immunoSEQ multiplex PCR, the repertoire was profiled, and TCRdb retains in-frame clones only, with some absent. This sample has over 100,000 clones; approximately 90% occur once, and the top ten carry about 17%. The sample was peripheral blood, taken on day 0 of AZD1222 vaccination. These receptors originate from an adult in good health. CDR3s leave out the opening cysteine and the closing phenylalanine or tryptophan. The order of the fields is V gene, J gene, CDR3 protein.

V: TRBV12-3/TRBV12-4
J: TRBJ1-1
CDR3: ASSFGTPLTF

V: TRBV30
J: TRBJ2-3
CDR3: ASRERGGSDTQY

V: TRBV27
J: TRBJ1-2
CDR3: ASSLSQGTVAYT

V: TRBV11-2
J: TRBJ1-2
CDR3: ASSIRQGYGYT

V: TRBV30
J: TRBJ1-2
CDR3: AWSVGSSGYT

V: TRBV5-1
J: TRBJ2-2
CDR3: ASSLYRTGGSGELF

V: TRBV2
J: TRBJ2-2
CDR3: ASRAGQGPFQGELF

V: TRBV18
J: TRBJ2-3
CDR3: ASSPTSNSVTDTQY

V: TRBV5-1
J: TRBJ1-2
CDR3: ASSLDPGAPGGYT

V: TRBV9
J: TRBJ2-1
CDR3: ASSDGGGRNEQF

V: TRBV10-3
J: TRBJ2-5
CDR3: AIRGGEETQY

V: TRBV6-1
J: TRBJ2-1
CDR3: ASSEVQGDNEQF

V: TRBV12-3/TRBV12-4
J: TRBJ2-7
CDR3: ASSPDQTVKY

V: TRBV19
J: TRBJ2-3
CDR3: ASSIQGPDTQY

V: TRBV29-1
J: TRBJ1-2
CDR3: SVAPGRMEGYT

V: TRBV5-8
J: TRBJ1-1
CDR3: ASSLGLGGVTEAF

V: TRBV6-2/TRBV6-3
J: TRBJ2-7
CDR3: ASSYELGRRGRRYEQY

V: TRBV6-6
J: TRBJ2-7
CDR3: ASSAVRGASYEQY

V: TRBV6-5
J: TRBJ2-5
CDR3: ASSFHGGTGEETQY

V: TRBV7-9
J: TRBJ1-2
CDR3: ASSSRRRYSNYGYT

V: TRBV5-4
J: TRBJ2-7
CDR3: ASSWGTGGAYEQY

V: TRBV11-3
J: TRBJ2-3
CDR3: ASSFGDTDTQY

V: TRBV5-5
J: TRBJ1-2
CDR3: ASSLVGRTHGYT

V: TRBV19
J: TRBJ2-5
CDR3: ASRTGGLEETQY

V: TRBV6-5
J: TRBJ2-3
CDR3: ASSWSWGGTDTQY

V: TRBV12-3/TRBV12-4
J: TRBJ1-2
CDR3: ASSPDRVSGYT

V: TRBV25-1
J: TRBJ1-2
CDR3: ASGQGYGYT

V: TRBV6-5
J: TRBJ2-2
CDR3: ASSARGGTGELF